This entry features one T cell receptor beta chain sequence. The length of the CDR3 is 15 residues. The germline gives CDR1 MNHEY, CDR2 SMNVEV (reference sequence). After removal of 8 bases from V and 7 bases from J, the junction contained 13 bases not matched to a gene. The sample originates from a study of blood T cell repertoires in COVID-19. Turning to the study itself: The United States, Italy and Spain supplied acute and convalescent COVID-19 samples.

Generated by immunoSEQ multiplex PCR, the TCRdb table keeps only in-frame clones and is missing some. Of roughly 290,000 clones in the sample, about nine tenths are singletons; the top ten hold 1.7%. Sequencing was done on a sample of PBMCs or T cells enriched from blood (not recorded which). J is TRBJ1-5 and V is TRBV27; 8 nucleotides match TRBD1. This receptor was identified in a woman aged 40 to 50 who had recovered from COVID-19. The chain's CDR3 is CASRRQGSGGQPQHF. The CDR3 bases are TGTGCCAGCCGGAGACAGGGGAGCGGCGGACAGCCCCAGCATTTT.